This is a list of T cell receptor beta chains from one sample in a study of T-cell reconstitution after alpha-beta-depleted transplantation in children. Each CDR3 protein gets one entry after TCRdb re-called the PCR reads with MiXCR. The sample yields 300,000 or so distinct CDR3 sequences, almost 10% seen once. Specimen: PBMCs from the stem cell graft donor, collected from the stem cell graft. Receptor source: a human donor who donated a stem cell graft to a child with SCID. The CDR3 runs from the conserved cysteine through the conserved F or W. The D gene is left open where the match is weak. Size values are once, few and many counts, or a class for expanded clones, and some rows have none.

j_call,v_call,clone_size,d_call,cdr3_nt,cdr3_aa
TRBJ1-2,TRBV12-3/TRBV12-4,many,-,TGTGCCACCACTTGGGGGTATGGCTACACCTTC,CATTWGYGYTF
TRBJ2-1,TRBV7-3,-,-,TGTGCCAGCAGCTTAAGCGGCCCCACCAGTAACAATGAGCAGTCCTTC,CASSLSGPTSNNEQSF
TRBJ1-1,TRBV12-3/TRBV12-4,few,-,TGTGCCAGCAGTTTTTCGGGAGCGAGGGACACTGAAGCTTTCTTT,CASSFSGARDTEAFF
TRBJ1-6,TRBV12-3/TRBV12-4,many,TRBD1,TGTGCCAGCAGTTTGGGACAGAGCTCCTATAATTCACCCCTCCACTTT,CASSLGQSSYNSPLHF
TRBJ2-5,TRBV29-1,few,-,TGCAGCGGGGGGCACCAAGAGACCCAGTACTTC,CSGGHQETQYF
TRBJ1-3,TRBV12-3/TRBV12-4,many,-,TGTGCCAGCAGTTTCCACTCTGGAAACACCATATATTTT,CASSFHSGNTIYF
TRBJ1-1,TRBV19,-,-,TGTGCCAGTAGTATGCAGGGAATGGGAACTGAAGCTTTCTTT,CASSMQGMGTEAFF
TRBJ2-3,TRBV9,many,TRBD2,TGTGCCAGCAGCCCCCGGGAGGGGGTCACAGATACGCAGTATTTT,CASSPREGVTDTQYF
TRBJ1-2,TRBV7-9,few,-,TGTGCCAGCAGCTTGGGGGGAGCAGGAAACTATGGCTACACCTTC,CASSLGGAGNYGYTF
TRBJ2-5,TRBV12-3/TRBV12-4,-,TRBD2,TGTGCCAGCAGTTTCTTTCCTAGCGGGGGGACTTTTGGAGAGACCCAGTACTTC,CASSFFPSGGTFGETQYF
TRBJ1-1,TRBV5-1,-,TRBD1,TGCGCCAGCAGCATGCAGGGGGAGAACACTGAAGCTTTCTTT,CASSMQGENTEAFF
TRBJ2-5,TRBV11-2,few,-,TGTGCCAGCAGTAACTACCCTCGGACTGCCTGGGGGACCCAGTACTTC,CASSNYPRTAWGTQYF
TRBJ2-7,TRBV11-2,-,-,TGTGCCAGCACCGAAGGGGCCTTCCGCAGGTCTTACGAGCAGTACTTC,CASTEGAFRRSYEQYF
TRBJ1-2,TRBV9,few,-,TGTGCCAGCAGCACCTCGGGGGGCGCAAACTATGGCTACACCTTC,CASSTSGGANYGYTF
TRBJ2-1,TRBV6-1,-,TRBD2,TGTGCCATCAACCCAACGGGGGGGACCTACAATGAGCAGTTCTTC,CAINPTGGTYNEQFF
TRBJ2-1,TRBV9,-,-,TGTGCCAGCAGCCCCTGGCCCGAGCAGTTCTTC,CASSPWPEQFF
TRBJ2-7,TRBV4-1,-,-,TGCGCCAGCAGCCAAGATGGCAAGGTGGCCAGGTGGGGCGAGCAGTACTTC,CASSQDGKVARWGEQYF